This TCR beta chain stems from a study of cytomegalovirus exposure and HLA in healthy donors (TCRdb year 2017). Background on the whole study: An earlier analysis of several hundred of the donors reported 250 to 350 Gb of sequence data and some 120 million unique TCR beta sequences from some 180 million T cells. About 320 gigabases of sequencing data and approximately 93 million unique TCR sequences were included in an early release covering about 600 HLA-typed donors. In the later analysis, no new phenotypic data were used to find candidate immune exposures; instead, reliance was placed on TCR beta sequences and their occurrence across donors. The number of typed donors differed by locus: roughly 620-640 for A, B, C, DRB1 and DQB1; 500 to 550 for DQA1; about 600 for DPA1; and around 490 for DPB1. Alongside the repertoire data, information on donor age, sex, ethnicity and CMV serostatus was compiled. HLA typing covered class I and class II loci at four-digit resolution. The study aimed to test whether cataloging public T cell receptors could reveal signatures of past pathogen exposure. A later analysis re-analyzed previously published TCR beta repertoires from approximately 670 donors and added high-resolution HLA genotyping to study TCR occurrence patterns. A separate validation cohort of over a hundred different subjects was used in addition to the approximately 610-subject first cohort. In a later genetic analysis, genome-wide SNP genotypes for 398 of the 666 donors were used, and that subset was treated as a discovery cohort. The study combined high-throughput TCR immunosequencing, statistical association of individual TCRs with disease status, and machine learning to predict cytomegalovirus infection status. In an earlier analysis of about 590 of the donors, high-throughput TCR beta sequencing was used to judge whether each TCR beta V gene segment behaved as functional or pseudogenic. All discovery cohort repertoires had been generated using a single sequencing platform. Of the approximately 370 genotyped donors, 81% were placed in the genetic ancestry cluster associated with self-reported Caucasian donors. The study profiled the T cell repertoires of around 700 subjects by immunosequencing and related them to cytomegalovirus serostatus. On average, 235,054 unique TCR beta nucleotide sequences were sequenced per donor among about 400 genotyped donors of the cohort, with roughly 18% of those sequences being non-productive. A handful of DR-DQ haplotypes were handled as single units for association and clustering because linkage in the cohort was strong.

General findings and caveats noted by the study authors: Roughly uniform sequencing depth across donors was assumed in presence/absence analyses, although this assumption may not hold. A further reported finding was that TCR beta sequences accurately predicted the HLA-A and HLA-B alleles for most subjects in the first cohort. The classifier was reported to diagnose cytomegalovirus status with high specificity and sensitivity in both the original cohort and the validation cohort. An earlier analysis of approximately 500 of the donors showed that most TCR beta V segments appeared in productive rearrangements either about 87% or about 30% of the time, which broadly matched IMGT annotations. Across donors, most TCR sequences were observed very rarely, whereas some public TCRs were present in many individuals. According to a later analysis, parvovirus B19, influenza, CMV and Epstein-Barr virus appeared linked to several top co-occurrence clusters. Because HLA typing was missing for some donors at each locus, association tests included only the typed subset. A group of highly shared sequence variants was considered likely to be a technical artifact of the sequencing pipeline. Over 15 rarely observed V segments, including chromosome 9 orphons, were excluded from the earlier analysis of some 590 of the donors because counts were too low. Correlated functional status among segregating V segments might reflect linkage disequilibrium, but an unknown experimental factor could not be ruled out. According to a later genetic analysis, donors in an Asian-associated ancestry cluster had fewer N-insertions in productive TCRs than the roughly 700-donor mean. Compared with equally common non-associated chains, HLA-associated TCR beta chains in a later analysis were more clonally expanded and had lower generation probabilities. Some IMGT-functional V segments, including TRBV6-2 and TRBV6-3, could not be told apart with the 87-base-pair reads, so those segments were excluded. Immune exposure information for the cohort was limited to CMV serostatus. The authors suggested that the approach could potentially be generalized to other disease states and immunological phenotypes. V-gene and J-gene trimming of TCR beta chains was associated with a missense DCLRE1C variant in a later genetic analysis, and the association was replicated in an independent cohort. In a later analysis, most CMV-associated TCR beta chains were found to appear HLA-restricted, with HLA associations seemingly driven largely by CMV exposure. Only TCR beta chains were sequenced in this cohort, and the absence of alpha or paired-chain data limited detectable features. When HLA alleles, especially DR and DQ, strongly co-occurred, attributing TCR associations to individual alleles was difficult. In a later analysis, TCR association rates were found to vary across HLA loci, with the most associated TCRs seen for DRB1 alleles and the fewest for HLA-C alleles. In vitro tests confirmed that three of the cytomegalovirus-associated TCR beta chains recognize cytomegalovirus antigens. The study gave a list of around 170 TCR beta chains associated with cytomegalovirus. In a later analysis, 16,951 TCR beta sequences were associated with specific HLA alleles at a false discovery rate of 0.05.

Inclusive of the bounding cysteine and phenylalanine, the CDR3 is 15 residues long. Just CDR3 DNA is preserved here, 45 bases in frame from base 1. CDR1 is given as SGHTA and CDR2 as FQGNSA, both from the germline V gene. The cohort consisted of hundreds of healthy bone marrow donors. All cohort members were sampled while nominally healthy, although unrecorded immune exposures were likely present. The donor tested CMV seropositive, placing the donor among the 290 or so seropositive members of the cohort. Every donor gave a peripheral blood sample, and the peripheral blood mononuclear cells from that sample were used for TCR beta sequencing. Genomic DNA was extracted from the blood cell samples with the Qiagen DNeasy Blood Extraction Kit. Libraries were prepared through the immunoSEQ multiplex PCR assay. For the multiplex PCR, a mixture combining 60 forward primers for TCR Vbeta segments and 13 reverse primers for TCR Jbeta segments was used. Amplification of the CDR3 region of rearranged TCR beta genes was performed with a multiplex PCR assay on genomic DNA. The amplified TCR beta libraries were sequenced on the Illumina HiSeq System as 87-base-pair reads. The published analysis was carried out like this. A later analysis tallied 70 million to 100 million unique TCR beta chains across the 666 repertoires, and approximately 12 million of those chains were shared by two or more donors. To remove PCR and sequencing errors, raw reads were error-corrected and collapsed into unique sequences using a nearest-neighbor algorithm that merged closely related sequences. CDR3 sequences were aligned to IMGT reference sequences to assign V, D and J gene segments. Each retained sequence needed at least a six-nucleotide match to both a V gene segment and a J gene segment. Rearrangements were classified as productive when the CDR3 lacked stop codons and remained in frame with V and J, and all other rearrangements were classified as non-productive. Following IMGT convention, CDR3 was defined as the stretch from the second conserved V-encoded cysteine up to the conserved J-encoded phenylalanine. The earlier analysis of about 610 of the donors excluded any sequence lacking an unambiguous match to a single V gene segment. An earlier analysis of 500 to 600 of the donors classified V segments as functional when productive rearrangements were above 56.7% and as segregating when the standard deviation between donors was above 5%. A statistical classification framework was built to diagnose cytomegalovirus status from the catalog of TCR beta chain sequences. V and J gene assignment, in a later analysis, came from comparing TCR nucleotide sequences with IMGT/GENE-DB human TR gene sequences. Using the TCRdist pipeline, a later analysis assigned CDR3 sequences along with most-parsimonious VDJ recombination scenarios. In a later analysis, every TCR beta chain was defined by the combination of its CDR3 amino acid sequence and its V-gene family, and reads without a unique V-gene family were dropped. To address suspected cross-contamination and a sequencing artifact, a later analysis removed some 620 highly shared, low-generation-probability nucleotide sequences. For each public chain, a later analysis derived a clonal expansion index from normalized ranks of inferred template counts within each repertoire. Generation probabilities in a later analysis came from a VDJ recombination model fitted to out-of-frame rearrangements, and those results were checked against IGoR. Hypergeometric tests were used in a later analysis to score TCR-TCR, TCR-HLA and TCR-CMV co-occurrence, with a repertoire-size bias correction applied to the TCR pairs. To estimate false discovery rates, a later analysis permuted the HLA or CMV assignments 20 times. In a later analysis, co-occurring TCRs were grouped using DBSCAN, with TCRdist sequence similarity added in when clustering inside HLA-allele-positive subsets. Co-occurrence clustering excluded repertoires with fewer than 30,000 or more than 120,000 public chains, plus five with anomalous nucleotide sharing. Imported from immuneACCESS, the table was reduced by TCRdb to in-frame sequences with V and J called. These copies leave out some clones; in studies compared against another copy, an unresolved V gene accounts for under half, and the cause of the remainder is not known. V, J and clone size were drawn from that table, and D and trimming were deduced from the DNA. The sample table shows some 50,000 clones, and 55% to 80% are seen once. Approximately 20% of the sample rests with the top ten.

On this clone itself: The specificity of this receptor is unknown. One junction end disagrees with the germline gene, perhaps due to a read error.

The chain uses TRBV7-2 and TRBJ1-2, and 8 junction bases match TRBD1. The sequenced sample was PBMCs. This TCR was sampled from a woman aged 45-60 years in good health and CMV-seropositive. The DNA sequence follows: TGTGCCAGCCACCTGAGGGCAGAAGGGACAGGTGGCTGCACCTTC. This yields the protein CASHLRAEGTGGCTF.